The 29 T cell receptor beta chains presented below share a single source sample, sequenced in a study of T cells in tuberculosis. The time point is: new active TB diagnosis, blood taken before or within 7 days of starting treatment. Generated by immunoSEQ multiplex PCR, the TCRdb table keeps only in-frame clones and is missing some. The repertoire holds more than 30,000 clones, with roughly 94% as singletons. Sequenced here: PBMCs, sampled at tuberculosis diagnosis. Receptors originate from an adult with tuberculosis.

This chain connects TRBV7-6 to TRBJ2-5; 15 bases are a match to TRBD2. The germline CDR1 and CDR2 sequences are SGHVS and FNYEAQ. The junction had 7 bases not matched to a gene; V was cut back by 5 bases and J by 3 bases. The length of the CDR3 is 17 residues. The CDR3 DNA reads as TGTGCCAGCAGCCAAACGGGGACTAGCGGGGGGAAAGAGACCCAGTACTTC. This gives the protein CASSQTGTSGGKETQYF.

V usage is TRBV7-2 and J usage is TRBJ1-5; 8 bases fit TRBD1. Germline V CDR1 and CDR2: SGHTA, FQGNSA. The trim removed 5 bases at V and 3 bases at J, leaving 3 bases unmatched. The CDR3 extends over 14 amino acids. In DNA form, the CDR3 reads TGTGCCAGCAGCCCCAGGGGGCTCAATCAGCCCCAGCATTTT. Protein: CASSPRGLNQPQHF.

V is TRBV6-1 and J is TRBJ2-7, with 13 bases aligning to TRBD2. This CDR3 has 15 residues. V shed 4 bases and J 5 bases; nucleotides not matched to a gene: 5. The germline V gene has CDR1 MNHNS and CDR2 SASEGT. Written as DNA, the CDR3 is TGTGCCAGCAGTGTCACTAGCGGGGGGGCCGACGAGCAGTACTTC. This encodes CASSVTSGGADEQYF.

J is TRBJ2-2 and V is TRBV5-8; possible D gene TRBD2, 6 bases. CDR3 size: 16 residues. V lost 4 bases, J lost 3 bases, and 16 bases lay in between. Germline-derived CDR1 and CDR2 are SGHTS and YDEGEE. The CDR3 protein is CASSLGGTYHTGELFF. The DNA of the CDR3 is TGTGCCAGCAGCCTAGGAGGGACTTACCACACCGGGGAGCTGTTTTTT.

This chain links TRBV28 with TRBJ2-7, with TRBD2 matching over 9 bases. The CDR3 is 17 amino acids. Germline CDR1 MDHEN, CDR2 SYDVKM. With V trimmed by 5 bases and J by 2 bases, 13 bases remained unmatched. In nucleotides, the CDR3 is TGTGCCAGCAGTCCAATACCCGGGCGGGGGGGCCCCTACGAGCAGTACTTC. Its translation is CASSPIPGRGGPYEQYF.

This chain links TRBV28 with TRBJ2-3, with 11 bases fitting TRBD2. V shed 5 bases and J 4 bases; nucleotides not matched to a gene: 8. Germline V gives CDR1 MDHEN, CDR2 SYDVKM. The CDR3 is 16 amino acids. The CDR3 nucleotides are TGTGCCAGCAGTCGTAGACTAGCGGGGAGGCCAGATACGCAGTATTTT. Encoded protein: CASSRRLAGRPDTQYF. Combining the CDR3 with reference TRBV28 and TRBJ2-3 gives the whole variable domain DVKVTQSSRYLVKRTGEKVFLECVQDMDHENMFWYRQDPGLGLRLIYFSYDVKMKEKGDIPEGYSVSREKKERFSLILESASTNQTSMYLCASSRRLAGRPDTQYFGPGTRLTVL.

The chain is built from TRBV11-2 and TRBJ2-3, with a possible D match to TRBD2 (6 bases). The V end lost 5 bases, the J end lost 2 bases, and 14 bases lay between the germline ends. The CDR3 has 15 amino acids. CDR1 is SGHAT, CDR2 FQNNGV, per germline. In DNA form, the CDR3 reads TGTGCCAGCAGCCCGGGACTCCTAGACACAGATACGCAGTATTTT. As protein: CASSPGLLDTDTQYF. The whole variable domain, filled in from reference TRBV11-2 and TRBJ2-3, reads EAGVAQSPRYKIIEKRQSVAFWCNPISGHATLYWYQQILGQGPKLLIQFQNNGVVDDSQLPKDRFSAERLKGVDSTLKIQPAKLEDSAVYLCASSPGLLDTDTQYFGPGTRLTVL.

The chain links TRBV27 to TRBJ1-1; D gene unclear. The CDR3 consists of 14 residues. The V and J ends lost 3 bases and 4 bases respectively, with 12 bases between them. Germline values: CDR1 MNHEY, CDR2 SMNVEV (reference sequence). The CDR3 is CASSFAGMTTEAFF. DNA of the CDR3: TGTGCCAGCAGTTTTGCAGGTATGACCACTGAAGCTTTCTTT.

Only one count was recorded for this clone. The chain links TRBV10-3 to TRBJ1-2; 9 nucleotides agree with TRBD1. The junction had 13 bases not matched to a gene; V was cut back by 3 bases and J by 8 bases. This CDR3 comprises 16 residues. Germline V CDR1 and CDR2: ENHRY, SYGVKD. CDR3 loop: CAISDNVRDRASGYTF. The CDR3 DNA reads as TGTGCCATCAGTGATAACGTCCGGGACAGGGCGTCCGGCTACACCTTC.

The CDR3 loop is CASSLVVAVEQFF. The CDR3 DNA sequence: TGTGCCAGCAGCTTAGTGGTAGCGGTTGAGCAGTTCTTC. The chain links TRBV7-2 to TRBJ2-1; a weak D match, TRBD2 (6 bases). The CDR3 consists of 13 residues. CDR1 SGHTA and CDR2 FQGNSA come from the germline V gene. With 1 base removed from V and 9 bases from J, the gap between germline ends came to 10 bases.

The V call is TRBV28, the J call TRBJ1-6, with 7 bases aligning to TRBD1. The junction had 7 bases not matched to a gene; V was cut back by 5 bases and J by 6 bases. Germline-derived CDR1 and CDR2 are MDHEN and SYDVKM. The CDR3 is 15 amino acids. Here the CDR3 DNA reads TGTGCCAGCAGTGACAACAGGGGTGGTAATTCACCCCTCCACTTT. Protein sequence: CASSDNRGGNSPLHF.

The V and J genes are TRBV12-5 and TRBJ1-1; D gene unclear. CDR1 is LGHNT, CDR2 FRNRAP, per germline. V dropped 3 bases and J dropped 1 base, with 6 bases sitting between them. This CDR3 has 13 residues. In DNA form, the CDR3 reads TGTGCTAGTGGTTTTCGGAGGAACACTGAAGCTTTCTTT. The encoded protein is CASGFRRNTEAFF.

This clone was recorded only once. The V gene is TRBV11-2, the J gene TRBJ2-1; possibly TRBD1 for D (6 bases). V was clipped by 3 bases and J by 4 bases, with 13 bases between them. The CDR3 has 15 amino acids. Germline V gene data show CDR1 as SGHAT and CDR2 as FQNNGV. CDR3 in DNA: TGTGCCAGCAGCTTCCTAAGGGGGTTTTACAATGAGCAGTTCTTC. The encoded protein is CASSFLRGFYNEQFF.

The chain is built from TRBV7-2 and TRBJ1-3, with 8 bases matching TRBD1. J lost 1 base, V lost 5 bases, and 1 base had no gene match. This CDR3 contains 14 residues. Germline CDR1 SGHTA, CDR2 FQGNSA. CDR3 coding DNA: TGTGCCAGCAGCCGGACAGGGTCTGGAAACACCATATATTTT. Translating gives CASSRTGSGNTIYF.

This chain uses TRBV7-2 with TRBJ2-7; 9 nucleotides align to TRBD2. The CDR3 length is 15 residues. The V gene end was trimmed by 3 bases and the J gene end by 1 base; junction bases not matched to a gene: 4. Germline CDR1 reads SGHTA; CDR2 reads FQGNSA. The CDR3, as DNA: TGTGCCAGCAGCTTGGCAAGCGGGGGGTCCTACGAGCAGTACTTC. This sequence encodes CASSLASGGSYEQYF. The full variable domain, in which reference TRBV7-2 and TRBJ2-7 provide the parts outside the CDR3, is GAGVSQSPSNKVTEKGKDVELRCDPISGHTALYWYRQSLGQGLEFLIYFQGNSAPDKSGLPSDRFSAERTGGSVSTLTIQRTQQEDSAVYLCASSLASGGSYEQYFGPGTRLTVT.

This clone has a handful of counts. The CDR3 sequence is CASSFTGGDYGYTF. The CDR3 nucleotides read TGTGCCAGCAGCTTTACAGGGGGCGACTATGGCTACACCTTC. This chain uses TRBV9 with TRBJ1-2; 9 nucleotides line up with TRBD1. Germline V gives CDR1 SGDLS, CDR2 YYNGEE. CDR3 length equals 14 residues. With 4 bases clipped from V and 3 bases from J, the junction kept 4 bases outside the gene matches.

This chain joins TRBV2 and TRBJ2-7, with 11 positions matching TRBD2. Germline V gives CDR1 SNHLY, CDR2 FYNNEI. The CDR3 runs to 14 residues. V gave up 9 bases and J gave up 0 bases; unmatched junction bases: 4. The CDR3 region has the DNA TGTGCCAGACAAACTAGCGGGGGCTCCTACGAGCAGTACTTC. Residues: CARQTSGGSYEQYF. Looking up the rest from reference TRBV2 and TRBJ2-7 gives the full variable domain: EPEVTQTPSHQVTQMGQEVILRCVPISNHLYFYWYRQILGQKVEFLVSFYNNEISEKSEIFDDQFSVERPDGSNFTLKIRSTKLEDSAMYFCARQTSGGSYEQYFGPGTRLTVT.

The chain combines TRBV4-1 with TRBJ1-2, with 8 bases identical to TRBD1. This CDR3 has 17 amino acids. The germline gives CDR1 MGHRA, CDR2 YSYEKL. V dropped 1 base and J dropped 4; count of bases not matched to a gene: 11. The CDR3 protein is CASSQVFSAGGTYGYTF. The CDR3 DNA sequence: TGCGCCAGCAGCCAAGTCTTCTCCGCAGGGGGCACCTATGGCTACACCTTC.

The DNA of the CDR3 is TGTGCCAGCAGCTCCCGTGGAGTGGGAGATATCCTCCACTTT. It encodes CASSSRGVGDILHF. The genes are TRBV7-2 and TRBJ1-6; unclear D gene. V was shortened by 4 bases and J by 15 bases, with 19 bases between the two germline ends. The CDR3 has 14 amino acids. Germline CDR1 is SGHTA and CDR2 is FQGNSA.

The chain joins TRBV28 to TRBJ1-1; no clear D gene. The ends were cut back, 0 bases at V and 4 bases at J, with 12 bases in the middle. This CDR3 has 15 amino acids. Germline V lookup: CDR1 MDHEN, CDR2 SYDVKM. CDR3 DNA sequence: TGTGCCAGCAGTTTATGGGCTCCCGAGGGCACTGAAGCTTTCTTT. Its protein product is CASSLWAPEGTEAFF.

This sequence joins TRBV6-6 and TRBJ1-2; tentative D call: TRBD1 (5 bases). The length of the CDR3 is 16 residues. The V gene lost 0 bases and the J gene lost 2 bases, with 13 bases spanning the gap. The germline V gene has CDR1 MNHNY and CDR2 SVGAGI (reference sequence). Here the CDR3 reads CASSYSVRQLNYGYTF. In DNA, the CDR3 is TGTGCCAGCAGTTACTCGGTGAGACAGTTGAACTATGGCTACACCTTC.

V usage is TRBV6-6 and J usage is TRBJ1-5, with TRBD1 matching over 8 bases. Germline CDR1 is MNHNY and CDR2 is SVGAGI (reference sequence). This CDR3 is built from 14 residues. With V trimmed by 6 bases and J by 9 bases, 10 bases remained unmatched. CDR3 nucleotides: TGTGCCAGCAGACCTAACAGGGGGAGCGGGCCCCAGCATTTT. Amino acids: CASRPNRGSGPQHF.

The chain carries TRBV7-2 and TRBJ2-3; TRBD1 aligns across 9 bases. Unmatched junction bases numbered 9, after V lost 4 bases and J lost 4 bases. CDR1 and CDR2 (germline): SGHTA, FQGNSA. This CDR3 comprises 16 residues. CDR3 loop: CASSYNPGQGADTQYF. As DNA, the CDR3 is TGTGCCAGCAGCTATAATCCGGGACAGGGCGCAGATACGCAGTATTTT. Full variable domain (rest looked up from reference TRBV7-2 and TRBJ2-3): GAGVSQSPSNKVTEKGKDVELRCDPISGHTALYWYRQSLGQGLEFLIYFQGNSAPDKSGLPSDRFSAERTGGSVSTLTIQRTQQEDSAVYLCASSYNPGQGADTQYFGPGTRLTVL.

The chain links TRBV6-6 to TRBJ2-7, with a possible D match to TRBD1 (6 bases). Germline CDR1 MNHNY, CDR2 SVGAGI (reference sequence). This CDR3 spans 12 amino acids. V dropped 10 bases and J dropped 2 bases, with 12 bases sitting between them. The CDR3 protein is CATLGHPYEQYF. The CDR3 DNA sequence: TGTGCCACATTGGGACACCCCTACGAGCAGTACTTC.

The genes are TRBV7-9 and TRBJ1-2; D ambiguous. CDR3 length: 13 amino acids. Germline loops: CDR1 SEHNR, CDR2 FQNEAQ (reference sequence). V lost 5 bases to trimming and J lost 4 bases, with 11 bases between them. CDR3 protein: CASSQEISYGYTF. CDR3 nucleotides: TGTGCCAGCAGCCAGGAAATTTCCTATGGCTACACCTTC.

The chain couples TRBV6-5 to TRBJ1-2; D gene ambiguous. Germline assignment: CDR1 MNHEY and CDR2 SVGAGI. V was trimmed by 2 bases and J by 4 bases, leaving 11 bases between them. CDR3 length equals 14 residues. The DNA of the CDR3 is TGTGCCAGCAGTTACCGGGGTTTCGGCTATGGCTACACCTTC. It translates to CASSYRGFGYGYTF.

In its sample, this clone was seen once. J is TRBJ1-1 and V is TRBV4-1, with D possibly being TRBD1 (5 bases). V lost 3 bases to trimming and J lost 1 base, with 9 bases between them. The CDR3 is 14 amino acids. The V gene's germline CDR1 is MGHRA and CDR2 YSYEKL. The CDR3 region is CASSHSTGNTEAFF. The CDR3 bases are TGCGCCAGCAGCCATTCCACAGGGAACACTGAAGCTTTCTTT.

V and J are TRBV7-3 and TRBJ2-2; 9 bases match TRBD1. This CDR3 spans 14 amino acids. V was pared by 5 bases and J by 4 bases, with 2 bases of the junction left unmatched. Germline CDR1 and CDR2: SGHTA and FQGTGA. The CDR3 is CASSPQGATGELFF. The CDR3 DNA sequence: TGTGCCAGCAGCCCACAGGGGGCCACCGGGGAGCTGTTTTTT.

V usage is TRBV19 and J usage is TRBJ1-2; 7 bases match TRBD1. V lost 4 bases and J lost 8; bases outside the gene matches: 16. The CDR3 loop spans 16 amino acids. Germline CDR1 reads LNHDA; CDR2 reads SQIVND (reference sequence). The CDR3 DNA reads as TGTGCCAGTAGTAGATCGGGTGGACAGGTGACTATCGGCTACACCTTC. This encodes CASSRSGGQVTIGYTF. Variable domain in full (rest from reference TRBV19 and TRBJ1-2): DGGITQSPKYLFRKEGQNVTLSCEQNLNHDAMYWYRQDPGQGLRLIYYSQIVNDFQKGDIAEGYSVSREKKESFPLTVTSAQKNPTAFYLCASSRSGGQVTIGYTFGSGTRLTVV.